A single sample is the source of the 31 T cell receptor beta chains below, sequenced in a study of T cell changes during pregnancy in multiple sclerosis. The protocol was immunoSEQ multiplex PCR, while the TCRdb copy is restricted to in-frame clones and leaves out a portion. The sample records some 33,000 clones, roughly nine tenths being singletons. The source was CD8+ T cells from peripheral blood mononuclear cells, collected in the second trimester of pregnancy. Receptors originate from a female donor in good health, enrolled as a control in a pregnancy study.

The chain combines TRBV7-8 with TRBJ1-4; D is unclear. The length of the CDR3 is 16 residues. V shed 4 bases and J shed 3 bases, with 15 bases lying between them. Germline V gene sequence: CDR1 SGHVS, CDR2 FQNEAQ. CDR3 residues: CASSSPPGGSNEKLFF. In nucleotides, the CDR3 is TGTGCCAGCAGCTCCCCACCCGGAGGGTCTAATGAAAAACTGTTTTTT. The variable domain in full, completed from reference TRBV7-8 and TRBJ1-4, reads GAGVSQSPRYKVAKRGQDVALRCDPISGHVSLFWYQQALGQGPEFLTYFQNEAQLDKSGLPSDRFFAERPEGSVSTLKIQRTQQEDSAVYLCASSSPPGGSNEKLFFGSGTQLSVL.

This clone was recorded once. The chain has TRBV5-6 and TRBJ1-1; the match to TRBD1 covers 7 bases. Germline V gene lookup returns CDR1 SGHDT and CDR2 YYEEEE. CDR3 length equals 17 residues. Trimming removed 0 bases from V and 1 base from J; junction bases left unmatched: 9. CDR3 region: CASSLAGAGGTNTEAFF. CDR3 DNA sequence: TGTGCCAGCAGCTTGGCCGGGGCAGGGGGAACGAACACTGAAGCTTTCTTT.

This clone occurred once. The V and J genes are TRBV4-2 and TRBJ1-2, with D unresolved. Per germline, CDR1 LGHNA and CDR2 YNFKEQ. CDR3 size: 15 residues. V lost 1 base to trimming and J lost 5 bases, with 14 bases between them. The CDR3 protein is CASSQVGDTGYGYTF. The DNA for the CDR3 is TGTGCCAGCAGCCAAGTCGGTGACACCGGTTATGGCTACACCTTC.

V and J are TRBV9 and TRBJ2-5; possible D gene TRBD2, 6 bases. Trimming cost V 4 bases and J 11 bases, with 21 bases left between them. The germline gives CDR1 SGDLS, CDR2 YYNGEE. The CDR3 contains 14 residues. CDR3: CASSPGGDVGEQYF. DNA of the CDR3: TGTGCCAGCAGCCCCGGGGGTGACGTGGGGGAGCAGTACTTC.

This chain joins TRBV9 and TRBJ2-5, with 9 bases that match TRBD2. This CDR3 is 15 amino acids long. The V segment lost 0 bases and the J segment 0 bases; nucleotides outside the gene matches: 0. CDR1 and CDR2 from the germline V gene are SGDLS and YYNGEE. Here the CDR3 DNA reads TGTGCCAGCAGCGTAGGACTAGCGGACCAAGAGACCCAGTACTTC. Encoded protein: CASSVGLADQETQYF.

The chain carries TRBV9 and TRBJ1-1, with 7 bases aligning to TRBD1. The CDR3 extends over 15 amino acids. The J segment lost 0 bases and the V segment lost 3 bases, leaving 5 bases of the junction unmatched. Germline CDR1 and CDR2: SGDLS and YYNGEE. The CDR3 region has the DNA TGTGCCAGCAGCGCCGAGGACAGGTTGAACACTGAAGCTTTCTTT. It encodes CASSAEDRLNTEAFF.

This clone was seen once. The J gene is TRBJ1-2, the V gene TRBV9; 7 bases line up with TRBD1. CDR3 size: 13 residues. Germline V gene data show CDR1 as SGDLS and CDR2 as YYNGEE. The J segment lost 4 bases and the V segment lost 3 bases, leaving 3 bases of the junction unmatched. The CDR3 nucleotides read TGTGCCAGCAGCGGGGGACAGAGCTATGGCTACACCTTC. Amino acid sequence: CASSGGQSYGYTF.

The J gene is TRBJ2-1, the V gene TRBV4-2; the D is unclear. This CDR3 contains 13 residues. Trimming took off 2 bases at V and 9 bases at J, with 11 bases between the two ends. Germline lookup yields CDR1 LGHNA and CDR2 YNFKEQ. The CDR3 spells CASSQFVSVEQFF. The CDR3 nucleotides are TGTGCCAGCAGCCAATTCGTTAGTGTTGAGCAGTTCTTC.

V is TRBV7-9 and J is TRBJ2-2; TRBD1 might be the D (6 bases). Trimming removed 7 bases at V and 0 bases at J, with 12 bases between. Germline V gene data show CDR1 as SEHNR and CDR2 as FQNEAQ (reference sequence). This CDR3 is built from 15 residues. This chain's CDR3 is CASTLDSPNTGELFF. CDR3 bases: TGTGCCAGCACCCTGGACAGTCCGAACACCGGGGAGCTGTTTTTT. Based on the CDR3 plus reference TRBV7-9 and TRBJ2-2, the full variable domain is DTGVSQNPRHKITKRGQNVTFRCDPISEHNRLYWYRQTLGQGPEFLTYFQNEAQLEKSRLLSDRFSAERPKGSFSTLEIQRTEQGDSAMYLCASTLDSPNTGELFFGEGSRLTVL.

The rearrangement joins TRBV19 to TRBJ1-1; no clear D gene. The length of the CDR3 is 16 residues. Germline V gene data show CDR1 as LNHDA and CDR2 as SQIVND (reference sequence). V shed 0 bases and J shed 5 bases, with 16 bases lying between them. The CDR3 DNA is TGTGCCAGTAGTATAGATCGGATCGGGAGTTCGACTGAAGCTTTCTTT. This gives the protein CASSIDRIGSSTEAFF.

The chain combines TRBV27 with TRBJ1-5, with a weak D call TRBD1 (5 bases). Between the trimmed V and J ends, which lost 3 bases and 5 bases, there was a span of 17 bases. The CDR3 covers 16 residues. Germline values: CDR1 MNHEY, CDR2 SMNVEV (reference sequence). DNA for the CDR3: TGTGCCAGCAGTTTCCTCGGGAGGGGAGCCGATCAGCCCCAGCATTTT. This encodes CASSFLGRGADQPQHF.

The sample holds one count of this clone. This chain connects TRBV9 to TRBJ2-7, with D perhaps matching TRBD2 (6 bases). Trimming took off 0 bases at V and 2 bases at J, with 12 bases between the two ends. Germline values: CDR1 SGDLS, CDR2 YYNGEE. The CDR3 consists of 15 residues. CDR3 sequence (DNA): TGTGCCAGCAGCGTAGTATCCGGGGAGGCCTACGAGCAGTACTTC. This codes for CASSVVSGEAYEQYF.

This chain links TRBV7-3 with TRBJ2-3, with unresolved D. CDR1 SGHTA and CDR2 FQGTGA come from the germline V gene. The length of the CDR3 is 15 residues. The V end was cut by 5 bases, the J end by 0 bases, with 12 bases between. The CDR3 DNA is TGTGCCAGCAGCCCGACTTCCTCTAGCACAGATACGCAGTATTTT. Translating gives CASSPTSSSTDTQYF.

V gene TRBV5-1 combines with J gene TRBJ1-6; D might be TRBD1 (6 bases). Germline V lookup: CDR1 SGHRS, CDR2 YFSETQ. The CDR3 spans 14 residues. V was cut by 7 bases and J by 6 bases, with 14 bases left in between. CDR3 protein: CASSTGETNSPLHF. For the CDR3, the DNA is TGCGCCAGCTCGACAGGAGAAACTAATTCACCCCTCCACTTT.

V gene TRBV5-6 combines with J gene TRBJ1-1, with TRBD1 identical over 8 bases. CDR1 SGHDT and CDR2 YYEEEE come from the germline V gene. This CDR3 contains 16 residues. V lost 4 bases and J lost 1; bases outside the gene matches: 9. The CDR3 DNA is TGTGCCAGCAGCCCAAACAGGGGGTCGGGGAACACTGAAGCTTTCTTT. Translating it yields CASSPNRGSGNTEAFF.

The J gene is TRBJ2-2, the V gene TRBV4-3; D might be TRBD1 (5 bases). The CDR3 runs to 17 residues. V was shortened by 0 bases and J by 6 bases, with 17 bases between the two germline ends. The germline V gene encodes CDR1 LGHNA and CDR2 YSLEER. CDR3 residues: CASSQDNRLIDSGELFF. The CDR3 nucleotides read TGCGCCAGCAGCCAAGATAACAGGCTAATCGATTCCGGGGAGCTGTTTTTT.

The gene calls are TRBV7-9 and TRBJ1-1, with TRBD1 matching 10 bases. This CDR3 is 14 amino acids long. Germline-derived CDR1 and CDR2 are SEHNR and FQNEAQ (reference sequence). V shed 10 bases and J 1 base; nucleotides not matched to a gene: 6. The CDR3 reads CATTGGTTNTEAFF. The CDR3 coding sequence is TGTGCCACGACAGGGGGCACCACGAACACTGAAGCTTTCTTT.

The rearrangement links TRBV27 to TRBJ2-1; 15 bases match TRBD2. The CDR3 contains 15 residues. The junction had 3 bases not matched to a gene; V was cut back by 6 bases and J by 6 bases. Germline CDR1 and CDR2: MNHEY and SMNVEV (reference sequence). CDR3 sequence reads: CASRPGLAGGNEQFF. DNA of the CDR3: TGTGCCAGCAGGCCGGGACTAGCGGGGGGCAATGAGCAGTTCTTC.

CDR3 in amino acids: CASSQDPGTGGPPYEQYF. Written as DNA, the CDR3 is TGCGCCAGCAGCCAAGATCCAGGGACAGGGGGCCCTCCCTACGAGCAGTACTTC. The rearrangement joins TRBV4-3 to TRBJ2-7; 12 bases line up with TRBD1. Germline loops: CDR1 LGHNA, CDR2 YSLEER. V shed 0 bases, J shed 2 bases, and the junction held 8 bases outside the gene matches. The CDR3 has 18 residues.

This chain uses TRBV27 with TRBJ2-7; D remains unclear. This CDR3 has 13 amino acids. Between the trimmed V and J ends, which lost 5 bases and 1 base, there was a span of 9 bases. Germline lookup yields CDR1 MNHEY and CDR2 SMNVEV (reference sequence). CDR3 amino acids: CASSLVGSYEQYF. The CDR3 DNA reads TGTGCCAGCAGTCTTGTCGGGTCCTACGAGCAGTACTTC.

The chain is built from TRBV7-9 and TRBJ2-3; 7 nucleotides line up with TRBD1. Germline CDR1 and CDR2: SEHNR and FQNEAQ (reference sequence). With 1 base clipped from V and 2 bases from J, the junction kept 3 bases outside the gene matches. There are 15 residues in the CDR3. The CDR3 spells CASSLEGTVTDTQYF. In nucleotides, the CDR3 is TGTGCCAGCAGCTTAGAGGGGACAGTCACAGATACGCAGTATTTT.

The chain uses TRBV27 and TRBJ2-7, with 9 positions matching TRBD1. V was pared by 5 bases and J by 7 bases, with 9 bases of the junction left unmatched. This CDR3 has 14 amino acids. Germline-derived CDR1 and CDR2 are MNHEY and SMNVEV (reference sequence). CDR3 nucleotides: TGTGCCAGCAGTGGCATACAGGGGGCGGGTGAGCAGTACTTC. Protein: CASSGIQGAGEQYF.

This clone has a single count. The chain combines TRBV14 with TRBJ2-1, with TRBD2 matching 8 bases. The V gene end was trimmed by 2 bases and the J gene end by 2 bases; junction bases not matched to a gene: 2. CDR1 is SGHDN and CDR2 is FVKESK in the germline V gene. The CDR3 has 15 residues. As DNA, the CDR3 is TGTGCCAGCAGCCAACGGGGGGGCCCCTACAATGAGCAGTTCTTC. The encoded protein is CASSQRGGPYNEQFF.

The chain has TRBV5-6 and TRBJ2-1, with 10 nucleotides matching TRBD2. This CDR3 has 16 residues. CDR1 and CDR2 from the germline V gene are SGHDT and YYEEEE. V shed 4 bases and J 5 bases; nucleotides not matched to a gene: 9. CDR3 region: CASSALAGAFNNEQFF. CDR3 coding DNA: TGTGCCAGCAGCGCTCTAGCGGGGGCCTTTAACAATGAGCAGTTCTTC.

J is TRBJ2-5 and V is TRBV7-6; the D is unclear. From germline, CDR1 is SGHVS and CDR2 FNYEAQ. The CDR3 is made up of 13 amino acids. Trimming removed 2 bases from V and 5 bases from J, with 9 bases in between. CDR3 bases: TGTGCCAGCAGCTTATATGAACTTGAGACCCAGTACTTC. Translating gives CASSLYELETQYF. The full variable domain, rest sourced from reference TRBV7-6 and TRBJ2-5, is GAGVSQSPRYKVTKRGQDVALRCDPISGHVSLYWYRQALGQGPEFLTYFNYEAQQDKSGLPNDRFSAERPEGSISTLTIQRTEQRDSAMYRCASSLYELETQYFGPGTRLLVL.

The rearrangement joins TRBV5-1 to TRBJ1-4, with a weak D call TRBD1 (5 bases). Germline V lookup: CDR1 SGHRS, CDR2 YFSETQ. The CDR3 spans 17 residues. V shed 3 bases and J shed 7 bases, with 22 bases lying between them. The DNA of the CDR3 is TGCGCCAGCAGCTGGTCAGGGTCCCCCTACTTAGTTGAAAAACTGTTTTTT. It is translated as CASSWSGSPYLVEKLFF.

This rearrangement joins TRBV5-6 to TRBJ2-7, with D perhaps TRBD2 (6 bases). CDR3 length: 14 residues. V was shortened by 0 bases and J by 6 bases, with 13 bases between the two germline ends. CDR1 and CDR2 from the germline V gene are SGHDT and YYEEEE. The CDR3: CASSLGQGLPEQYF. The CDR3, as DNA: TGTGCCAGCAGCTTGGGTCAGGGACTCCCCGAGCAGTACTTC.

The chain couples TRBV9 to TRBJ1-1, with 7 bases that match TRBD1. Trimming removed 2 bases from V and 0 bases from J; junction bases left unmatched: 7. The CDR3 spans 16 residues. Germline V lookup: CDR1 SGDLS, CDR2 YYNGEE. The CDR3 loop is CASSVLSTGVNTEAFF. CDR3 bases: TGTGCCAGCAGCGTTCTTAGCACAGGGGTGAACACTGAAGCTTTCTTT.

This chain links TRBV25-1 with TRBJ1-4; TRBD1 agrees at 7 bases. V lost 0 bases to trimming and J lost 10 bases; unmatched junction nucleotides: 8. This CDR3 contains 15 residues. CDR1 is MGHDK and CDR2 is SYGVNS in the germline V gene. This chain's CDR3 is CASSEYGGGDAKLFF. In DNA form, the CDR3 reads TGTGCCAGCAGTGAATATGGAGGGGGCGACGCAAAACTGTTTTTT.

The chain uses TRBV6-4 and TRBJ2-3; the match to TRBD1 covers 9 bases. CDR1 and CDR2 from the germline V gene are MRHNA and SNTAGT. After removal of 6 bases from V and 5 bases from J, the junction contained 6 bases not matched to a gene. The CDR3 sequence is 14 residues long. In DNA form, the CDR3 reads TGTGCCAGCAGCCTCACAGGGGGCCAAGATACGCAGTATTTT. As protein: CASSLTGGQDTQYF.

This rearrangement joins TRBV6-5 to TRBJ1-2; 7 bases line up with TRBD1. Per germline, CDR1 MNHEY and CDR2 SVGAGI. Losses at the gene ends were 5 bases for V and 1 base for J; bases not matched to a gene: 4. This CDR3 region has 14 residues. CDR3 in amino acids: CASSTGTVNYGYTF. CDR3 bases: TGTGCCAGCAGTACCGGGACAGTTAACTATGGCTACACCTTC.